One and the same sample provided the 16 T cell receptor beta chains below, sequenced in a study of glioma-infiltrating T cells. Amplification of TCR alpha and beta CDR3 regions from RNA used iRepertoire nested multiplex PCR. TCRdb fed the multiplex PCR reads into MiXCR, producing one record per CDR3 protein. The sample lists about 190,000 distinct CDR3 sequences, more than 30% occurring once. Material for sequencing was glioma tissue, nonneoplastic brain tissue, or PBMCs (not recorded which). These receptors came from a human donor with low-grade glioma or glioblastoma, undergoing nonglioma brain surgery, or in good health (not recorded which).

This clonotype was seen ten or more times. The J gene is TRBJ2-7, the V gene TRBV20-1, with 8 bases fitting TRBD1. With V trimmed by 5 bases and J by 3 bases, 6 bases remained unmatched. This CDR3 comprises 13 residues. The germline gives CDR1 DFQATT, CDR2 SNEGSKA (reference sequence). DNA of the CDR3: TGCAGTGCTGTTGACAGGGGAAGCTACGAGCAGTACTTC. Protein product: CSAVDRGSYEQYF.

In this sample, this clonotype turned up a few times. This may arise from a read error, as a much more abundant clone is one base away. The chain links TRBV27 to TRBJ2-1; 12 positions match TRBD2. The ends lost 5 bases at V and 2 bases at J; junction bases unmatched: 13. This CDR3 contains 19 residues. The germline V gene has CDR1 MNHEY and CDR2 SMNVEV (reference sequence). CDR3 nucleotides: TGTGCCAGCAGTAAGCGGGGGACTAGCGGGCCGCGAGCCTACAATGAGCAGTTCTTC. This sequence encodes CASSKRGTSGPRAYNEQFF.

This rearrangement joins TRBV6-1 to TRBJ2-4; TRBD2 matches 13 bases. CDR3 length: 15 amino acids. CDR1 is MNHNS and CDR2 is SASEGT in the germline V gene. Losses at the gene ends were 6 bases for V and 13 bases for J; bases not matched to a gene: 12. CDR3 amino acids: CASRDVGLAGHEQYF. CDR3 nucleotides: TGTGCCAGCAGAGACGTGGGACTAGCGGGACATGAGCAGTACTTC.

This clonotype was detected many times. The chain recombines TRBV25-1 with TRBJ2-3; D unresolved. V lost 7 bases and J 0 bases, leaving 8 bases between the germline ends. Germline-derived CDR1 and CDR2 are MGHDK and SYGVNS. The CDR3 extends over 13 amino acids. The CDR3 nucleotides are TGTGCCAGCAAGCAGTATAGCACAGATACGCAGTATTTT. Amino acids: CASKQYSTDTQYF.

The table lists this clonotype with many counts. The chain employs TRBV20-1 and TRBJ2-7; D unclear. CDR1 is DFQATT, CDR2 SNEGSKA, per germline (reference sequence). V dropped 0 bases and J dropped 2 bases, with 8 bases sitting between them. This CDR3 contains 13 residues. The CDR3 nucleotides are TGCAGTGCTAGAGACCACCTAACCTACGAGCAGTACTTC. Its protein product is CSARDHLTYEQYF.

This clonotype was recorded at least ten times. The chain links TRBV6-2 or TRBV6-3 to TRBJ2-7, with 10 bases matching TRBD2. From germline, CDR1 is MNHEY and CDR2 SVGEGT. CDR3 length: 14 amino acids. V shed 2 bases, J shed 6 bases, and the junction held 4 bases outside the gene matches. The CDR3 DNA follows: TGTGCCAGCAGTTACACTAGCGGGGACGGCGAGCAGTACTTC. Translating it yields CASSYTSGDGEQYF.

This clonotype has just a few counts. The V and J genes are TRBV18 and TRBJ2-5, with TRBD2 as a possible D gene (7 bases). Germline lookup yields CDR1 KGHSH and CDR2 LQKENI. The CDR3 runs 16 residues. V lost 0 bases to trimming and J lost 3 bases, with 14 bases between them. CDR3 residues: CASSPPGGGLEETQYF. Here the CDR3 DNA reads TGTGCCAGCTCACCACCGGGAGGGGGACTCGAAGAGACCCAGTACTTC.

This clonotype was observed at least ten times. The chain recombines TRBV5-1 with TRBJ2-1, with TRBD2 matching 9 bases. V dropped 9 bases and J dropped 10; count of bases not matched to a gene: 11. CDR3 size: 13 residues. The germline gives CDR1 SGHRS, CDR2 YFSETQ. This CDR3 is CATSTSGSGEQFF. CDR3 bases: TGCGCCACTTCGACTAGCGGCTCCGGGGAGCAGTTCTTC.

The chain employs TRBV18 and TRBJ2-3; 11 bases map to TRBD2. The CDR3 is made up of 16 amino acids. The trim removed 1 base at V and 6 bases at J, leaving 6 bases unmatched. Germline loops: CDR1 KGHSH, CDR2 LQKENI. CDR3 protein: CASSPRLAGGEDTQYF. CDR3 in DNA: TGTGCCAGCTCACCACGCCTAGCGGGAGGTGAGGATACGCAGTATTTT.

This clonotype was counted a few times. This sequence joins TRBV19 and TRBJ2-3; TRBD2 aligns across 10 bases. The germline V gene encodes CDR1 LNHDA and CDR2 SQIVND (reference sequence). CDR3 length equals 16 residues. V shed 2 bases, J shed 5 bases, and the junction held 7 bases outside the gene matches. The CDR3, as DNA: TGTGCCAGTAGTATATTACTAGCGGGATGGGAAGATACGCAGTATTTT. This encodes CASSILLAGWEDTQYF.

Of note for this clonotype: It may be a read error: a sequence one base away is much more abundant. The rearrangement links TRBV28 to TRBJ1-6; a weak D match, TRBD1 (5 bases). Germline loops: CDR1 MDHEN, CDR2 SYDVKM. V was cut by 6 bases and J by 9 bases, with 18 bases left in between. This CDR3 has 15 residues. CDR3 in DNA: TGTGCCAGCAGCTTAGCAGGGCTCTCGAGTTCACCCCTCCACTTT. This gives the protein CASSLAGLSSSPLHF.

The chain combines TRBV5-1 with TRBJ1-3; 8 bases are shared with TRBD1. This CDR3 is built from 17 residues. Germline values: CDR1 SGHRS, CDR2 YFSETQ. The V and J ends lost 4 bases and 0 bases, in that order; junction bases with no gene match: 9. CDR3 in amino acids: CASSAAGTGASGNTIYF. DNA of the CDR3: TGCGCCAGCAGCGCCGCCGGGACAGGCGCCTCTGGAAACACCATATATTTT.

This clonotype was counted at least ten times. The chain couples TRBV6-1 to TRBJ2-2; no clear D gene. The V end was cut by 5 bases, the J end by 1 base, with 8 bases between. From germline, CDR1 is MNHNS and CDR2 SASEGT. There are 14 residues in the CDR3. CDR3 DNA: TGTGCCAGCAGTTACGAAGTGAACACCGGGGAGCTGTTTTTT. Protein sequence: CASSYEVNTGELFF.

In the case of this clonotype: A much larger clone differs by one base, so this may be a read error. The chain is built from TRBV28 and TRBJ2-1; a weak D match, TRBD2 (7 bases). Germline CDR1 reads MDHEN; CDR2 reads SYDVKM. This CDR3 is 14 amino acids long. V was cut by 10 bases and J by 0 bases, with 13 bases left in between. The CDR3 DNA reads TGTGCCACCTTGGGAGGGGGCTCCTACAATGAGCAGTTCTTC. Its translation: CATLGGGSYNEQFF. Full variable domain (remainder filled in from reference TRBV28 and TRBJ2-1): DVKVTQSSRYLVKRTGEKVFLECVQDMDHENMFWYRQDPGLGLRLIYFSYDVKMKEKGDIPEGYSVSREKKERFSLILESASTNQTSMYLCATLGGGSYNEQFFGPGTRLTVL.

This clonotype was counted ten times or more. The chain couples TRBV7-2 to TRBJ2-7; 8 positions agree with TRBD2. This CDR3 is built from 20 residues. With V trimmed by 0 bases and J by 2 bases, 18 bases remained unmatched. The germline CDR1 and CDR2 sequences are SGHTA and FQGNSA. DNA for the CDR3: TGTGCCAGCAGCTTAGCGAATACGGGGAGGTACTGGCGGGAGGCCTACGAGCAGTACTTC. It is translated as CASSLANTGRYWREAYEQYF.

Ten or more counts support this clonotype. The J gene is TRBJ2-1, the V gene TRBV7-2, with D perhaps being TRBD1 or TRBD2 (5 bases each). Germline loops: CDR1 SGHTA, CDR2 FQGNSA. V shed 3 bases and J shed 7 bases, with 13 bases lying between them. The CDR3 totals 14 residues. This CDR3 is CASSFSSGTNEQFF. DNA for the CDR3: TGTGCCAGCAGCTTCAGCTCTGGGACGAATGAGCAGTTCTTC.